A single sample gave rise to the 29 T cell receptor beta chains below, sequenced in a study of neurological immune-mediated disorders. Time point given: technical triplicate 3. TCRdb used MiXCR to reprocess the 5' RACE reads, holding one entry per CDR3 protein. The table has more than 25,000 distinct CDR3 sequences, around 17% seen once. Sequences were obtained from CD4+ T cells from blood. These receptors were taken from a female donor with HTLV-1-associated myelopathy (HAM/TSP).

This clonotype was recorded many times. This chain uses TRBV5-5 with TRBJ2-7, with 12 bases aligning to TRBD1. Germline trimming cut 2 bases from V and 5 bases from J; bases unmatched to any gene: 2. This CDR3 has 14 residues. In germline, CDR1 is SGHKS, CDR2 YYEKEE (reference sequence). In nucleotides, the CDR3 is TGTGCCAGCAGCTTCGGGACAGGGGGCGACGAGCAGTACTTC. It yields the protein CASSFGTGGDEQYF.

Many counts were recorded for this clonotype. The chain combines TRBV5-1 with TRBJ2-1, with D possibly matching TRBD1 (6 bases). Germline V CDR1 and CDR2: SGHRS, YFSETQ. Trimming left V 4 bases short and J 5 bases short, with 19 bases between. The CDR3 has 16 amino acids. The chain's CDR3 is CASSLGAAGNHNEQFF. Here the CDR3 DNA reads TGCGCCAGCAGCCTGGGGGCGGCCGGCAATCACAATGAGCAGTTCTTC.

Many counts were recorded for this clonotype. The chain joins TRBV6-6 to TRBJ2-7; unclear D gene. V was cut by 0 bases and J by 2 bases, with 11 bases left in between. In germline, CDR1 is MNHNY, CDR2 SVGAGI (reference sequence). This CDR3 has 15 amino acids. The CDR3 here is CASSYSSFATYEQYF. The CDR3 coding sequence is TGTGCCAGCAGTTACTCGTCATTCGCTACCTACGAGCAGTACTTC.

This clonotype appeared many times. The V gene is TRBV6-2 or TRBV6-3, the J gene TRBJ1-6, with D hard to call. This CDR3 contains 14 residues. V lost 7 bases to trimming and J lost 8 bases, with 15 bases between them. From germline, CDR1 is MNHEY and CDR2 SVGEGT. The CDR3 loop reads CASTTEGLYSPLHF. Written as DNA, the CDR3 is TGTGCCAGCACCACCGAAGGACTTTATTCACCCCTCCACTTT.

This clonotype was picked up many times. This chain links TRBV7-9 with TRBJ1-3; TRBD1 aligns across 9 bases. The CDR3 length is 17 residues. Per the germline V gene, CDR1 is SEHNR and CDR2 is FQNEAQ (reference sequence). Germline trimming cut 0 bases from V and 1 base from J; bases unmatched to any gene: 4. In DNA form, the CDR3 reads TGTGCCAGCAGCTTAGCACAGGGGGCGTCTTCTGGAAACACCATATATTTT. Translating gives CASSLAQGASSGNTIYF.

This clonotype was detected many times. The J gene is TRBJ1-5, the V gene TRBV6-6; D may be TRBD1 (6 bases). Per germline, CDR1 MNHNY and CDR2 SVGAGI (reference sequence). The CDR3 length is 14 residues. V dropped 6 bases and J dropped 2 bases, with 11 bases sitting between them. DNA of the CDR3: TGTGCCAGCAGCAGGGGCATGGGCAATCAGCCCCAGCATTTT. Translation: CASSRGMGNQPQHF.

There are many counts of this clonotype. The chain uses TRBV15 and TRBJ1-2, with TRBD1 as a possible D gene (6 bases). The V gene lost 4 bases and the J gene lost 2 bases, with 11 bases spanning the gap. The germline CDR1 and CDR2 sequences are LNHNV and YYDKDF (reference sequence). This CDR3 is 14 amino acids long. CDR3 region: CATSTQTGNYGYTF. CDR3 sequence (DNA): TGTGCCACCAGCACCCAAACAGGGAACTATGGCTACACCTTC.

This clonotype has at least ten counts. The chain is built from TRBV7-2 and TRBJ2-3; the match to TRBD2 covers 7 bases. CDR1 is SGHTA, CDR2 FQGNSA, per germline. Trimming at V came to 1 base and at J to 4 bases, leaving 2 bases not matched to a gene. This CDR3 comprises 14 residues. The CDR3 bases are TGTGCCAGCAGCTTAGGGGCGGGGGCAGATACGCAGTATTTT. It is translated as CASSLGAGADTQYF. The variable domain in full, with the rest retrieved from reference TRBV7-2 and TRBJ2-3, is GAGVSQSPSNKVTEKGKDVELRCDPISGHTALYWYRQSLGQGLEFLIYFQGNSAPDKSGLPSDRFSAERTGGSVSTLTIQRTQQEDSAVYLCASSLGAGADTQYFGPGTRLTVL.

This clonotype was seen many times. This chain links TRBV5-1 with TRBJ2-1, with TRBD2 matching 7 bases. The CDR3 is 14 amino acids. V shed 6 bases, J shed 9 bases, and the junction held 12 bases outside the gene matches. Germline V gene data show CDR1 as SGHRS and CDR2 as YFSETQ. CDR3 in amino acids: CASMEPGGYGEQFF. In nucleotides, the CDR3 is TGCGCCAGCATGGAGCCCGGGGGGTATGGTGAGCAGTTCTTC.

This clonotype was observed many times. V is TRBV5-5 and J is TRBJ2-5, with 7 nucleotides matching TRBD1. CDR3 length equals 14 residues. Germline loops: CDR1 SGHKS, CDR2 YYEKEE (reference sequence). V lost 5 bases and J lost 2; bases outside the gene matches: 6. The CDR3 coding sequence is TGTGCCAGCAGACAAGGACAGGTTCAAGAGACCCAGTACTTC. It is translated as CASRQGQVQETQYF.

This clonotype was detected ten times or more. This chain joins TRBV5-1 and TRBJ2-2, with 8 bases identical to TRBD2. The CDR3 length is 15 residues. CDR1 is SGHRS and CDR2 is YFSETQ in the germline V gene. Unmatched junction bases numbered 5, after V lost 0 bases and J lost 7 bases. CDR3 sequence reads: CASSLDGRADGELFF. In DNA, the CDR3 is TGCGCCAGCAGCTTGGACGGGAGGGCCGACGGGGAGCTGTTTTTT. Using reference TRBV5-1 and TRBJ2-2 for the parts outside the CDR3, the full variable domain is KAGVTQTPRYLIKTRGQQVTLSCSPISGHRSVSWYQQTPGQGLQFLFEYFSETQRNKGNFPGRFSGRQFSNSRSEMNVSTLELGDSALYLCASSLDGRADGELFFGEGSRLTVL.

The chain's CDR3 is CSATSGTSGSQNEQFF. In DNA, the CDR3 is TGCAGTGCTACATCCGGGACTAGCGGGAGTCAGAATGAGCAGTTCTTC. The rearrangement links TRBV20-1 to TRBJ2-1; TRBD2 aligns across 14 bases. Germline CDR1 DFQATT, CDR2 SNEGSKA (reference sequence). Germline trimming cut 4 bases from V and 7 bases from J; bases unmatched to any gene: 9. The CDR3 covers 16 residues.

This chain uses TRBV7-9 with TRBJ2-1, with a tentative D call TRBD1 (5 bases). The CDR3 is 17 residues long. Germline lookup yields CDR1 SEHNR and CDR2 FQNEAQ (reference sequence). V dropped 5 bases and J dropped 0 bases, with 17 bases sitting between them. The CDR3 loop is CASSELPWGDSYNEQFF. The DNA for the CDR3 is TGTGCCAGCAGCGAACTCCCCTGGGGCGACTCCTACAATGAGCAGTTCTTC.

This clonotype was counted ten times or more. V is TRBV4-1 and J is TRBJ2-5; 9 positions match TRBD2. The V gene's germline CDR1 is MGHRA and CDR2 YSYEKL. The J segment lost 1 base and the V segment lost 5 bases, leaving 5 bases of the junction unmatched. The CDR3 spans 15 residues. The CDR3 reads CASSFGLARQETQYF. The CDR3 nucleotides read TGCGCCAGCAGCTTCGGACTAGCGCGCCAAGAGACCCAGTACTTC.

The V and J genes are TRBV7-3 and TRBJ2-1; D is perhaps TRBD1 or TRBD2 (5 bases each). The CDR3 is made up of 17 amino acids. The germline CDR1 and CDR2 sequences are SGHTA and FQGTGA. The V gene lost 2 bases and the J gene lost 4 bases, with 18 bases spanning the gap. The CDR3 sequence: CASSLVAQDSSYNEQFF. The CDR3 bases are TGTGCCAGCAGCTTAGTGGCACAGGACTCCTCGTACAATGAGCAGTTCTTC.

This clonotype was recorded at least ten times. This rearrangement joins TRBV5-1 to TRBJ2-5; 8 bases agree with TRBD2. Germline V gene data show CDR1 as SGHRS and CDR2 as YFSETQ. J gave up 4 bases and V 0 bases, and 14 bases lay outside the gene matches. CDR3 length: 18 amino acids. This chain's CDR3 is CASSLEPQRGPSGETQYF. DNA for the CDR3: TGCGCCAGCAGCTTGGAGCCCCAGCGGGGGCCGTCGGGAGAGACCCAGTACTTC.

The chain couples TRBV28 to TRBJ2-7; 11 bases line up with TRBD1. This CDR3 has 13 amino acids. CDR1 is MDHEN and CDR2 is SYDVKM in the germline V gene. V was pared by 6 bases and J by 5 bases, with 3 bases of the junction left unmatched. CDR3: CASRGQGAHEQYF. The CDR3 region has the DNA TGTGCCAGCAGAGGACAGGGGGCCCACGAGCAGTACTTC.

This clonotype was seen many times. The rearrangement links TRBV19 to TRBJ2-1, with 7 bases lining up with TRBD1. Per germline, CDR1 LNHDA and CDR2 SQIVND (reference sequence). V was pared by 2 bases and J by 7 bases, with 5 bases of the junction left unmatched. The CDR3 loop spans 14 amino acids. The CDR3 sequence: CASSILDRSNEQFF. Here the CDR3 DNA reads TGTGCCAGTAGTATATTGGACAGGAGTAATGAGCAGTTCTTC.

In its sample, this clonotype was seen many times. Here the CDR3 DNA reads TGCGCCAGCAGCTTGGGGAGGGGCCGCGGCAATGAGCAGTTCTTC. Amino acid sequence: CASSLGRGRGNEQFF. The rearrangement joins TRBV5-1 to TRBJ2-1; TRBD2 might be the D (6 bases). V was shortened by 0 bases and J by 6 bases, with 13 bases between the two germline ends. The CDR3 runs 15 residues. Germline loops: CDR1 SGHRS, CDR2 YFSETQ.

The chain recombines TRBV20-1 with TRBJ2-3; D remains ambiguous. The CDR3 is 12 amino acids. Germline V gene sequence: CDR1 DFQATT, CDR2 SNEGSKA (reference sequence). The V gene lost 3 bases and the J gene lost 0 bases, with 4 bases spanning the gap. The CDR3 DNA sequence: TGCAGTGCTAGCTCTAGCACAGATACGCAGTATTTT. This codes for CSASSSTDTQYF.

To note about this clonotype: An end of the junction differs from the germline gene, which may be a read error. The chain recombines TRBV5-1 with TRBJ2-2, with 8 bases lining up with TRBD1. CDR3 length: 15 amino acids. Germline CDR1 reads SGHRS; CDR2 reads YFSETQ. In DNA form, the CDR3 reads TGCGCCAGAAGCTTGGACAGGGCCGACACCCGGGAGCTGTTTTTT. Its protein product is CARSLDRADTRELFF.

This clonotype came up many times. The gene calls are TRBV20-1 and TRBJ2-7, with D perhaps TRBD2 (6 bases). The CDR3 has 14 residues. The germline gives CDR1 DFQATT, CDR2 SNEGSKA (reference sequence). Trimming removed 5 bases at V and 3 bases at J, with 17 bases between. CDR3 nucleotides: TGCAGTGCTGAACACGGGAGTCAGGGCTACGAGCAGTACTTC. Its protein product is CSAEHGSQGYEQYF.

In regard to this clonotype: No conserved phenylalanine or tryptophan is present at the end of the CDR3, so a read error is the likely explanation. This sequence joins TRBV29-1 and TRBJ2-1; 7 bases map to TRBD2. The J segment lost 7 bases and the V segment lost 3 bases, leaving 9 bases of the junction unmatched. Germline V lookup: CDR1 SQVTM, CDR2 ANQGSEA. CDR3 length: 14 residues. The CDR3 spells CSVEGELATNEQFL. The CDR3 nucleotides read TGCAGCGTTGAGGGGGAACTAGCGACAAATGAGCAGTTCTTA.

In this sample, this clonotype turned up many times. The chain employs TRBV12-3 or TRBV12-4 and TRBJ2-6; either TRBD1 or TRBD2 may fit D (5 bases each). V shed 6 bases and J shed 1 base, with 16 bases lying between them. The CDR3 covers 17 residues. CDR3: CASRMSGLASGANVLTF. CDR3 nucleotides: TGTGCCAGCAGAATGTCGGGGCTGGCTTCTGGGGCCAACGTCCTGACTTTC.

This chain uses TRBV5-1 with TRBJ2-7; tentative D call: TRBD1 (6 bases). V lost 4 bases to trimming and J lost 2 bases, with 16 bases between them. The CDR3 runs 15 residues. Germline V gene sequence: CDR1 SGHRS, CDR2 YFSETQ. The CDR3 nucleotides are TGCGCCAGCAGCCCAAGGAACAGGGCTGCCTACGAGCAGTACTTC. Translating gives CASSPRNRAAYEQYF.

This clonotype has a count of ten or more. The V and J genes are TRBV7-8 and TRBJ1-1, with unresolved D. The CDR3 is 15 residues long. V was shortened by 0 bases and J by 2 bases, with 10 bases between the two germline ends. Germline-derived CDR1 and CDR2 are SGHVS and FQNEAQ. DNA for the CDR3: TGTGCCAGCAGCTTAGCCGGGCCGGGAAACACTGAAGCTTTCTTT. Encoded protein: CASSLAGPGNTEAFF.

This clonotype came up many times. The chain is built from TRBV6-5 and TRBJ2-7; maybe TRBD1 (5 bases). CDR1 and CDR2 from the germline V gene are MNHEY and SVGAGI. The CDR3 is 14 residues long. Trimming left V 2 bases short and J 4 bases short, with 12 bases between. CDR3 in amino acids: CASSYEQGSYEQYF. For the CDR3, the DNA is TGTGCCAGCAGTTACGAGCAGGGATCGTACGAGCAGTACTTC.

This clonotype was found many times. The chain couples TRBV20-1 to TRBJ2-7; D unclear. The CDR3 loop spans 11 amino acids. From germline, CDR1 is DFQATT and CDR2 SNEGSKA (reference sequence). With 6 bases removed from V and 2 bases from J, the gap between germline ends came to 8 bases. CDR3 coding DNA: TGCAGTGCGCAGGTCGCCTACGAGCAGTACTTC. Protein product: CSAQVAYEQYF.

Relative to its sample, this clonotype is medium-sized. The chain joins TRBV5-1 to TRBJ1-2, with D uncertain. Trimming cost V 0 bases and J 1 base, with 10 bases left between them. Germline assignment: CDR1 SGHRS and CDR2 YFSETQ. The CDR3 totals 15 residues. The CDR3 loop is CASSLELNFNYGYTF. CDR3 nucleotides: TGCGCCAGCAGCTTGGAGCTGAACTTTAACTATGGCTACACCTTC.